Following are 23 T cell receptor beta chains from one sample sequenced in a study of technical replicates of blood from a handful of donors. TCRdb's table, derived via immunoSEQ multiplex PCR, lists solely in-frame clones and lacks some. This table holds 65,000 to 85,000 clones, 95% to 98% found once. Specimen: T cells isolated from PBMCs. Receptors originate from a human donor in good health.

The J gene is TRBJ2-1, the V gene TRBV4-1; 8 nucleotides line up with TRBD2. With 1 base clipped from V and 3 bases from J, the junction kept 8 bases outside the gene matches. The length of the CDR3 is 17 residues. Germline CDR1 and CDR2: MGHRA and YSYEKL. The CDR3 DNA is TGCGCCAGCAGCCAAGGTCTTACGGGGGGGGGCTACAATGAGCAGTTCTTC. It codes for CASSQGLTGGGYNEQFF.

The chain combines TRBV19 with TRBJ1-1; 10 bases agree with TRBD1. The CDR3 loop spans 16 amino acids. Losses at the gene ends were 2 bases for V and 2 bases for J; bases not matched to a gene: 5. CDR1 is LNHDA, CDR2 SQIVND, per germline (reference sequence). The CDR3, as DNA: TGTGCCAGTAGTATACGCCGGGACAGGGGAAACACTGAAGCTTTCTTT. It encodes CASSIRRDRGNTEAFF. The full variable domain, its missing parts supplied by reference TRBV19 and TRBJ1-1, is DGGITQSPKYLFRKEGQNVTLSCEQNLNHDAMYWYRQDPGQGLRLIYYSQIVNDFQKGDIAEGYSVSREKKESFPLTVTSAQKNPTAFYLCASSIRRDRGNTEAFFGQGTRLTVV.

This sequence joins TRBV5-1 and TRBJ2-1, with 11 bases lining up with TRBD2. Per the germline V gene, CDR1 is SGHRS and CDR2 is YFSETQ. The CDR3 is 18 residues long. Trimming cost V 4 bases and J 8 bases; bases outside gene matches: 17. CDR3 nucleotides: TGCGCCAGCAGCCTTGGGGGGCTAGCGGGGGGCCTATTGGATGAGCAGTTCTTC. It yields the protein CASSLGGLAGGLLDEQFF.

The genes are TRBV7-2 and TRBJ1-2; D remains ambiguous. Germline lookup yields CDR1 SGHTA and CDR2 FQGNSA. Between the trimmed V and J ends, which lost 3 bases and 8 bases, there was a span of 13 bases. The CDR3 has 13 amino acids. CDR3 region: CASSLSGPRGYTF. The CDR3 DNA follows: TGTGCCAGCAGCTTGTCCGGCCCCAGGGGCTACACCTTC.

The CDR3 reads CASRSSASGGAGTQYF. The CDR3 DNA reads TGTGCCAGCAGATCCTCGGCTAGCGGGGGGGCAGGTACGCAGTATTTT. The chain recombines TRBV6-6 with TRBJ2-3; 12 positions match TRBD2. The CDR3 runs 16 residues. Germline assignment: CDR1 MNHNY and CDR2 SVGAGI (reference sequence). With V trimmed by 6 bases and J by 8 bases, 12 bases remained unmatched.

The V call is TRBV5-6, the J call TRBJ2-5; D may be TRBD2 (6 bases). The CDR3 consists of 13 residues. V lost 5 bases, J lost 4 bases, and 12 bases lay in between. CDR1 is SGHDT and CDR2 is YYEEEE in the germline V gene. The CDR3 reads CASSAGWGETQYF. The CDR3 DNA reads as TGTGCCAGCAGTGCGGGGTGGGGAGAGACCCAGTACTTC. Supplemented by reference TRBV5-6 and TRBJ2-5, the full variable domain reads DAGVTQSPTHLIKTRGQQVTLRCSPKSGHDTVSWYQQALGQGPQFIFQYYEEEERQRGNFPDRFSGHQFPNYSSELNVNALLLGDSALYLCASSAGWGETQYFGPGTRLLVL.

The V and J genes are TRBV5-1 and TRBJ2-5, with 12 bases matching TRBD2. J was trimmed by 2 bases and V by 4 bases; bases with no gene match: 9. Germline CDR1 is SGHRS and CDR2 is YFSETQ. This CDR3 contains 17 residues. CDR3 bases: TGCGCCAGCAGCACGGGACTAGCGGGCCGGATTCAAGAGACCCAGTACTTC. Translation: CASSTGLAGRIQETQYF.

This clone was counted a single time. V usage is TRBV11-3 and J usage is TRBJ1-2; the D gene is possibly TRBD1 (5 bases). This CDR3 is 16 amino acids long. V lost 5 bases and J 4 bases, leaving 20 bases between the germline ends. Per the germline V gene, CDR1 is SGHNT and CDR2 is YENEEA. CDR3 coding DNA: TGTGCCAGCAGCAATGTCGCAGGGCAGGGTTCCTATGGCTACACCTTC. The encoded protein is CASSNVAGQGSYGYTF.

The chain combines TRBV29-1 with TRBJ2-5; 8 nucleotides line up with TRBD2. The CDR3 runs 15 residues. Trimming took 3 bases from V and 2 from J; bases not matched to a gene: 8. CDR1 SQVTM and CDR2 ANQGSEA come from the germline V gene. DNA of the CDR3: TGCAGCGTTGACTTCACGGGGGGGGCACAAGAGACCCAGTACTTC. This encodes CSVDFTGGAQETQYF.

The rearrangement joins TRBV7-9 to TRBJ2-1; 7 bases are a match to TRBD1. Germline V gene lookup returns CDR1 SEHNR and CDR2 FQNEAQ (reference sequence). The CDR3 is 15 amino acids. With V trimmed by 7 bases and J by 9 bases, 15 bases remained unmatched. CDR3 region: CASNYKAGGQAEQFF. The CDR3 region has the DNA TGTGCCAGCAACTATAAGGCAGGGGGACAAGCTGAGCAGTTCTTC.

The CDR3 coding sequence is TGTGCCAGCAGCCCTAATAACTATGGCTACACCTTC. It encodes CASSPNNYGYTF. The gene calls are TRBV14 and TRBJ1-2; D not resolved. Per the germline V gene, CDR1 is SGHDN and CDR2 is FVKESK. V lost 4 bases, J lost 1 base, and 4 bases lay in between. The CDR3 contains 12 residues.

This clone was counted a single time. The chain joins TRBV29-1 to TRBJ1-1; D is uncertain. This CDR3 spans 11 amino acids. Germline CDR1 is SQVTM and CDR2 is ANQGSEA. V was cut by 6 bases and J by 0 bases, with 5 bases left in between. The CDR3 DNA reads as TGCAGCGTACGGGTGAACACTGAAGCTTTCTTT. Residues: CSVRVNTEAFF.

The V call is TRBV30, the J call TRBJ1-1; a possible D gene is TRBD1 (6 bases). Germline V gene data show CDR1 as GTSNPN and CDR2 as SVGIG (reference sequence). The V gene lost 1 base and the J gene lost 9 bases, with 9 bases spanning the gap. The CDR3 spans 11 residues. Written as DNA, the CDR3 is TGTGCCTGGAGTGCAGGGGCTCAAGCTTTCTTT. It is translated as CAWSAGAQAFF.

The sample holds one count of this clone. V usage is TRBV9 and J usage is TRBJ1-1; unclear D gene. This CDR3 is 17 amino acids long. Trimming took off 5 bases at V and 1 base at J, with 21 bases between the two ends. Per the germline V gene, CDR1 is SGDLS and CDR2 is YYNGEE. This CDR3 reads CASSGGGRPTENTEAFF. In DNA form, the CDR3 reads TGTGCCAGCAGTGGAGGAGGAAGGCCCACCGAGAACACTGAAGCTTTCTTT.

The CDR3 spells CASKRGRLGNTIYF. The DNA for the CDR3 is TGTGCCAGCAAGAGGGGGCGCCTTGGAAACACCATATATTTT. V gene TRBV6-5 combines with J gene TRBJ1-3, with 7 bases that match TRBD1. The CDR3 is made up of 14 amino acids. The J segment lost 3 bases and the V segment lost 7 bases, leaving 6 bases of the junction unmatched. CDR1 is MNHEY, CDR2 SVGAGI, per germline.

CDR3 sequence (DNA): TGTGCCAGCACCTCGGACAGGATCTACGAGCAGTACTTC. Translating gives CASTSDRIYEQYF. The chain is built from TRBV6-5 and TRBJ2-7, with 7 nucleotides matching TRBD1. The ends lost 7 bases at V and 3 bases at J; junction bases unmatched: 6. The CDR3 consists of 13 residues. CDR1 and CDR2 (germline): MNHEY, SVGAGI.

V and J are TRBV2 and TRBJ1-5, with 9 bases aligning to TRBD1. The CDR3 is 14 amino acids. J lost 3 bases, V lost 6 bases, and 3 bases had no gene match. From germline, CDR1 is SNHLY and CDR2 FYNNEI. This CDR3 reads CASRTGGLNQPQHF. CDR3 nucleotides: TGTGCCAGCAGGACAGGGGGTCTCAATCAGCCCCAGCATTTT.

The V gene is TRBV7-9, the J gene TRBJ2-1; TRBD2 might be the D (6 bases). The CDR3 contains 12 residues. Germline V gene sequence: CDR1 SEHNR, CDR2 FQNEAQ (reference sequence). V gave up 5 bases and J gave up 10 bases, with 12 bases separating them. The CDR3 is CASSPGGWEQFF. In nucleotides, the CDR3 is TGTGCCAGCAGCCCCGGGGGTTGGGAGCAGTTCTTC.

The chain combines TRBV4-1 with TRBJ2-2; 15 nucleotides line up with TRBD2. Trimming at V came to 4 bases and at J to 5 bases, leaving 11 bases not matched to a gene. Per germline, CDR1 MGHRA and CDR2 YSYEKL. The CDR3 consists of 19 residues. The CDR3 loop reads CASSPGGGTSGGYTGELFF. The CDR3 nucleotides read TGCGCCAGCAGCCCCGGTGGGGGGACTAGCGGGGGGTATACCGGGGAGCTGTTTTTT.

In its sample, this clone was seen once. The J gene is TRBJ1-1, the V gene TRBV6-1; 12 bases fit TRBD1. The CDR3 is 14 residues long. With V trimmed by 6 bases and J by 11 bases, 10 bases remained unmatched. Germline CDR1 is MNHNS and CDR2 is SASEGT. The CDR3 reads CASSDRDRGRGAFF. CDR3 DNA sequence: TGTGCCAGCAGCGACCGGGACAGGGGGCGAGGGGCTTTCTTT.

The chain couples TRBV12-5 to TRBJ2-3, with a possible D match to TRBD1 (6 bases). Germline V gives CDR1 LGHNT, CDR2 FRNRAP. This CDR3 is 18 amino acids long. Trimming stripped 0 bases from V and 0 bases from J, with 16 bases between. The chain's CDR3 is CASGLVLTGTTSTDTQYF. The CDR3 DNA sequence: TGTGCTAGTGGTTTGGTTTTAACAGGGACGACTAGCACAGATACGCAGTATTTT. Supplemented by reference TRBV12-5 and TRBJ2-3, the full variable domain reads DARVTQTPRHKVTEMGQEVTMRCQPILGHNTVFWYRQTMMQGLELLAYFRNRAPLDDSGMPKDRFSAEMPDATLATLKIQPSEPRDSAVYFCASGLVLTGTTSTDTQYFGPGTRLTVL.

The chain carries TRBV27 and TRBJ2-7; D is perhaps TRBD2 (6 bases). Germline V gives CDR1 MNHEY, CDR2 SMNVEV (reference sequence). Trimming took off 2 bases at V and 6 bases at J, with 26 bases between the two ends. The CDR3 is 18 residues long. The CDR3 DNA reads as TGTGCCAGCAGTTTAGAGTTCCGGGGGTCCCTTGGTGGGGGCGAGCAGTACTTC. Protein product: CASSLEFRGSLGGGEQYF.

As for this clone: A read error may produce the germline difference seen at one junction end. The gene calls are TRBV11-2 and TRBJ2-3; 9 bases agree with TRBD2. This CDR3 comprises 18 residues. CDR1 and CDR2 from the germline V gene are SGHAT and FQNNGV. DNA for the CDR3: TGTGCCAGCAGCTTAGTGAGTAGGGTGGCTAGCGGGGTTCCGGCGAAGGATTTT. As protein: CASSLVSRVASGVPAKDF.